This T cell receptor beta chain was identified during a study of OX40 agonist ivuxolimab in advanced cancers. Details on this clone: Its antigen is not identified.

CDR1 WNHNN and CDR2 SYGVQD come from the germline V gene (reference sequence). The CDR3 loop spans 13 amino acids. V lost 6 bases, J lost 6 bases, and 13 bases lay in between. Overall study findings and caveats: No antigen was identified for the clonally expanded peripheral T cells. On average, a greater number of expanded clones characterised CD8+ T cells relative to CD4+.

Patients were excluded for autoimmune disease history or systemic immunosuppression. Only in-frame clones appear in the TCRdb table, and some are missing; sequencing was by immunoSEQ multiplex PCR. This sample has roughly 80,000 clones; 65% to 90% occur once, and the top ten carry 1.9%. This material consisted of CD4+ or CD8+ T cells sorted from blood, taken in a trial of the OX40 agonist ivuxolimab. V gene TRBV10-1 combines with J gene TRBJ2-3; no definite D call. This clonotype was obtained from an adult with an advanced solid tumor such as melanoma, head and neck, liver or kidney cancer. This CDR3 is CASSGRGKDTQYF. CDR3 DNA: TGCGCCAGCAGCGGACGAGGCAAGGATACGCAGTATTTT.